Following are 32 T cell receptor beta chains from one sample sequenced in a study of shared clonotypes between healthy human individuals (TCRdb year 2020). The method was the immunoSEQ multiplex PCR assay. In its TCRdb copy, this immuneACCESS table keeps in-frame sequences only and misses some clones. Where compared with another copy, unresolved V genes explain less than half of these, and the others have no known cause. The sample records roughly 700,000 clones, around two thirds of which are singletons. The ten largest make up over 1.5% of the sample. Material for sequencing was memory CD4+ T cells sorted from blood. Taken with the paper, the label for cell subset or site translates to: CD45RA-negative fraction. The source of these receptors is a woman between 25 and 40 years old in good health.

This clone was observed a single time. This CDR3 is also generated by other DNA sequences in the sample. The chain is built from TRBV5-1 and TRBJ2-2, with D uncertain. Per the germline V gene, CDR1 is SGHRS and CDR2 is YFSETQ. V was pared by 4 bases and J by 2 bases, with 9 bases between. The length of the CDR3 is 14 residues. The CDR3 sequence is CASSQPRNTGELFF. CDR3 DNA: TGCGCCAGCAGCCAACCCCGAAACACCGGGGAGCTGTTTTTT.

This clone was observed once. The CDR3 region is CASSDKGQDYGYTF. As DNA, the CDR3 is TGTGCCAGCTCAGATAAGGGACAGGACTATGGCTACACCTTC. The chain recombines TRBV18 with TRBJ1-2, with 8 positions matching TRBD1. Germline CDR1 KGHSH, CDR2 LQKENI. Trimming cost V 5 bases and J 3 bases; bases outside gene matches: 5. CDR3 length: 14 amino acids.

The gene calls are TRBV25-1 and TRBJ1-5; D unresolved. Deletions cut 3 bases from V and 1 base from J, with 4 bases between. The CDR3 is made up of 13 amino acids. Germline loops: CDR1 MGHDK, CDR2 SYGVNS. The CDR3 region has the DNA TGTGCCAGCAGTGACGTGAGCAATCAGCCCCAGCATTTT. This codes for CASSDVSNQPQHF.

The rearrangement links TRBV18 to TRBJ1-1, with D possibly matching TRBD1 (5 bases). Trimming cost V 5 bases and J 8 bases, with 12 bases left between them. This CDR3 has 12 amino acids. Per germline, CDR1 KGHSH and CDR2 LQKENI. CDR3 sequence: CASSTTVNEAFF. The CDR3 DNA reads TGTGCCAGCTCAACGACAGTAAACGAAGCTTTCTTT.

This chain connects TRBV9 to TRBJ1-2, with 10 bases matching TRBD1. V lost 3 bases, J lost 3 bases, and 5 bases stayed unmatched. The CDR3 has 15 amino acids. Germline V lookup: CDR1 SGDLS, CDR2 YYNGEE. The CDR3 spells CASSAWTGGDYGYTF. CDR3 DNA sequence: TGTGCCAGCAGCGCTTGGACAGGGGGAGACTATGGCTACACCTTC.

The CDR3 sequence is CASSYSGGRADTQYF. The CDR3 DNA follows: TGTGCCAGCAGTTACTCCGGGGGTAGGGCAGATACGCAGTATTTT. The chain joins TRBV6-5 to TRBJ2-3; the D gene is possibly TRBD2 (6 bases). Per the germline V gene, CDR1 is MNHEY and CDR2 is SVGAGI. The V gene lost 0 bases and the J gene lost 4 bases, with 11 bases spanning the gap. The CDR3 length is 15 residues.

The rearrangement uses TRBV19 and TRBJ1-4, with D possibly TRBD1 on 5 matching bases. Per the germline V gene, CDR1 is LNHDA and CDR2 is SQIVND (reference sequence). There are 14 residues in the CDR3. Trimming removed 6 bases at V and 10 bases at J, with 18 bases between. CDR3 DNA sequence: TGTGCCAGTAGGGACCCCCCCGGGACCGCAAAACTGTTTTTT. This translates into CASRDPPGTAKLFF.

This rearrangement joins TRBV4-2 to TRBJ2-7; D perhaps matches TRBD2 (6 bases). The CDR3 consists of 15 residues. CDR1 and CDR2 from the germline V gene are LGHNA and YNFKEQ. V lost 1 base to trimming and J lost 2 bases, with 12 bases between them. The CDR3 is CASSQVLGGAYEQYF. DNA for the CDR3: TGTGCCAGCAGCCAAGTACTAGGCGGGGCCTACGAGCAGTACTTC.

The chain recombines TRBV7-9 with TRBJ2-1; 11 nucleotides align to TRBD2. Germline trimming cut 2 bases from V and 1 base from J; bases unmatched to any gene: 4. The CDR3 length is 17 residues. Germline V lookup: CDR1 SEHNR, CDR2 FQNEAQ (reference sequence). DNA of the CDR3: TGTGCCAGCAGCTTACTAGCGGGAGGAAGGTCCTACAATGAGCAGTTCTTC. This sequence encodes CASSLLAGGRSYNEQFF.

This clone has a count of ten or more. The genes are TRBV5-6 and TRBJ1-2; weak D call: TRBD1 (6 bases). The CDR3 spans 15 residues. V lost 4 bases and J 8 bases, leaving 21 bases between the germline ends. CDR1 and CDR2 from the germline V gene are SGHDT and YYEEEE. CDR3 protein: CASSRGNRVREGYTF. In nucleotides, the CDR3 is TGTGCCAGCAGCCGAGGGAACAGGGTCCGCGAGGGCTACACCTTC.

V gene TRBV4-1 combines with J gene TRBJ2-3; 15 positions agree with TRBD2. This CDR3 comprises 19 residues. V dropped 4 bases and J dropped 6; count of bases not matched to a gene: 14. Germline assignment: CDR1 MGHRA and CDR2 YSYEKL. CDR3 residues: CASSRGLAGGPQTFDTQYF. The CDR3 DNA reads as TGCGCCAGCAGCCGGGGACTAGCGGGAGGCCCACAGACGTTTGATACGCAGTATTTT.

This clone came up many times. The chain is built from TRBV10-1 and TRBJ1-1; possibly TRBD1 for D (5 bases). Trimming stripped 6 bases from V and 1 base from J, with 9 bases between. Germline V lookup: CDR1 WNHNN, CDR2 SYGVQD (reference sequence). The CDR3 extends over 13 amino acids. CDR3 amino acids: CASRGAANTEAFF. For the CDR3, the DNA is TGCGCCAGCAGAGGGGCGGCGAACACTGAAGCTTTCTTT.

This clone came up once. The chain couples TRBV5-4 to TRBJ2-2; 8 nucleotides line up with TRBD2. Losses at the gene ends were 4 bases for V and 5 bases for J; bases not matched to a gene: 7. The CDR3 has 15 residues. Germline assignment: CDR1 SGHNT and CDR2 YYREEE (reference sequence). CDR3 bases: TGTGCCAGCAGCGGAACGCTAGCGGGTACCGGGGAGCTGTTTTTT. Translating it yields CASSGTLAGTGELFF.

This clone was observed at least ten times. The chain links TRBV7-9 to TRBJ2-1, with a weak D call TRBD2 (6 bases). The CDR3 length is 17 residues. CDR1 and CDR2 (germline): SEHNR, FQNEAQ (reference sequence). V was clipped by 3 bases and J by 9 bases, with 24 bases between them. The CDR3 region is CASSFVRETGVPVEQFF. CDR3 nucleotide sequence: TGTGCCAGCAGCTTTGTTCGGGAGACGGGAGTACCTGTTGAGCAGTTCTTC.

As for this clone: Other DNA variants within this sample encode the same CDR3. This chain connects TRBV5-1 to TRBJ2-3; 13 bases are a match to TRBD2. The CDR3 covers 15 residues. Per germline, CDR1 SGHRS and CDR2 YFSETQ. J was trimmed by 4 bases and V by 4 bases; bases with no gene match: 3. CDR3 sequence: CASSLGLAGADTQYF. Here the CDR3 DNA reads TGCGCCAGCAGCCTAGGACTAGCGGGAGCAGATACGCAGTATTTT.

The chain links TRBV4-1 to TRBJ2-1; the D gene is possibly TRBD2 (5 bases). The CDR3 is 13 amino acids. Germline V CDR1 and CDR2: MGHRA, YSYEKL. With 3 bases removed from V and 8 bases from J, the gap between germline ends came to 11 bases. The CDR3 coding sequence is TGCGCCAGCAGCCAGCGTGGGAGCGATGAGCAGTTCTTC. It encodes CASSQRGSDEQFF.

Regarding this clone: The same CDR3 can be traced to other DNA sequences in this sample. This chain uses TRBV5-1 with TRBJ2-1; 10 bases align to TRBD2. CDR3 size: 15 residues. Unmatched junction bases numbered 2, after V lost 1 base and J lost 4 bases. Per the germline V gene, CDR1 is SGHRS and CDR2 is YFSETQ. CDR3 region: CASSLTSGDYNEQFF. The CDR3 coding sequence is TGCGCCAGCAGCTTGACTAGCGGGGATTACAATGAGCAGTTCTTC.

This clone turned up a few times. The gene calls are TRBV7-2 and TRBJ2-1; 16 bases line up with TRBD2. This CDR3 has 16 residues. Per germline, CDR1 SGHTA and CDR2 FQGNSA. Trimming removed 5 bases from V and 7 bases from J; junction bases left unmatched: 5. CDR3 amino acids: CASSKGLAGGWNEQFF. CDR3 nucleotide sequence: TGTGCCAGCAGCAAGGGACTAGCGGGAGGGTGGAATGAGCAGTTCTTC.

The CDR3 nucleotides read TGTGCCAGCAGCCCCAGGGCAGCAGGGGCCAACGTCCTGACTTTC. Translating it yields CASSPRAAGANVLTF. The chain joins TRBV6-1 to TRBJ2-6; perhaps TRBD1 as D (5 bases). Trimming took 6 bases from V and 4 from J, leaving 13 bases between them. Germline V gene data show CDR1 as MNHNS and CDR2 as SASEGT. The CDR3 runs to 15 residues.

V usage is TRBV19 and J usage is TRBJ2-7, with D possibly being TRBD2 (6 bases). CDR3 size: 13 residues. The germline CDR1 and CDR2 sequences are LNHDA and SQIVND (reference sequence). The germline V and J ends were trimmed by 1 base and 5 bases, with 9 bases remaining between them. The CDR3 nucleotides read TGTGCCAGTAGTATAGGGGGGGAGCACGAGCAGTACTTC. Its protein is CASSIGGEHEQYF.

This clone was seen only a few times. The gene calls are TRBV7-2 and TRBJ1-1; D is ambiguous. The V end lost 3 bases, the J end lost 0 bases, and 11 bases lay between the germline ends. This CDR3 is 15 amino acids long. Germline CDR1 is SGHTA and CDR2 is FQGNSA. The CDR3 here is CASSFRPNMNTEAFF. CDR3 nucleotide sequence: TGTGCCAGCAGCTTCAGGCCAAACATGAACACTGAAGCTTTCTTT.

The genes are TRBV19 and TRBJ2-2, with 11 bases matching TRBD2. The trim removed 6 bases at V and 0 bases at J, leaving 3 bases unmatched. The CDR3 is 16 amino acids. Germline CDR1 reads LNHDA; CDR2 reads SQIVND (reference sequence). This chain's CDR3 is CASRRLAGSNTGELFF. The DNA for the CDR3 is TGTGCCAGTAGGCGACTAGCGGGATCGAACACCGGGGAGCTGTTTTTT.

V gene TRBV14 combines with J gene TRBJ2-2; D tentatively fits TRBD1 or TRBD2 (5 bases each). This CDR3 has 14 amino acids. Trimming stripped 4 bases from V and 3 bases from J, with 9 bases between. The germline gives CDR1 SGHDN, CDR2 FVKESK. The CDR3 coding sequence is TGTGCCAGCAGCCTACAGGACTACACCGGGGAGCTGTTTTTT. This codes for CASSLQDYTGELFF. Drawing the rest from reference TRBV14 and TRBJ2-2, the complete variable domain is EAGVTQFPSHSVIEKGQTVTLRCDPISGHDNLYWYRRVMGKEIKFLLHFVKESKQDESGMPNNRFLAERTGGTYSTLKVQPAELEDSGVYFCASSLQDYTGELFFGEGSRLTVL.

J is TRBJ1-1 and V is TRBV18; D not resolved. Looked up from germline, CDR1 is KGHSH and CDR2 is LQKENI. Trimming left V 3 bases short and J 1 base short, with 9 bases between. The CDR3 has 14 residues. The CDR3, as DNA: TGTGCCAGCTCACCTAATAGCAGGAACACTGAAGCTTTCTTT. This codes for CASSPNSRNTEAFF. Supplemented by reference TRBV18 and TRBJ1-1, the full variable domain reads NAGVMQNPRHLVRRRGQEARLRCSPMKGHSHVYWYRQLPEEGLKFMVYLQKENIIDESGMPKERFSAEFPKEGPSILRIQQVVRGDSAAYFCASSPNSRNTEAFFGQGTRLTVV.

This sequence joins TRBV28 and TRBJ2-5, with D perhaps being TRBD1 or TRBD2 (6 bases each). Per the germline V gene, CDR1 is MDHEN and CDR2 is SYDVKM. The CDR3 is 13 amino acids. Written as DNA, the CDR3 is TGTGCACTCACACGGGGGCGGGCGAAGACCCAGTACTTC. Its translation: CALTRGRAKTQYF. Variable domain in full (rest from reference TRBV28 and TRBJ2-5): DVKVTQSSRYLVKRTGEKVFLECVQDMDHENMFWYRQDPGLGLRLIYFSYDVKMKEKGDIPEGYSVSREKKERFSLILESASTNQTSMYLCALTRGRAKTQYFGPGTRLLVL.

The rearrangement links TRBV4-1 to TRBJ1-3, with D perhaps TRBD1 (6 bases). V was pared by 5 bases and J by 0 bases, with 11 bases between. Germline CDR1 MGHRA, CDR2 YSYEKL. There are 15 residues in the CDR3. CDR3: CASSVDRSSGNTIYF. The CDR3 nucleotides read TGCGCCAGCAGCGTAGACAGGAGCTCTGGAAACACCATATATTTT.

The V and J genes are TRBV6-1 and TRBJ2-7; D is ambiguous. Germline V gene sequence: CDR1 MNHNS, CDR2 SASEGT. This CDR3 is built from 15 residues. Trimming pared 7 bases from V and 2 bases from J, leaving 18 bases between. The CDR3 DNA reads as TGTGCCAGCACCCCTTCGGGCATCTCTCCCTACGAGCAGTACTTC. This sequence encodes CASTPSGISPYEQYF.

The V and J genes are TRBV6-6 and TRBJ2-2, with D possibly matching TRBD2 (5 bases). This CDR3 is built from 15 residues. Germline V gene data show CDR1 as MNHNY and CDR2 as SVGAGI (reference sequence). V was trimmed by 6 bases and J by 5 bases, leaving 16 bases between them. CDR3 nucleotides: TGTGCCAGCAGCCATAGGGAGACACCGACCGGGGAGCTGTTTTTT. This sequence encodes CASSHRETPTGELFF.

This sequence joins TRBV11-2 and TRBJ1-1, with 7 bases that match TRBD1. There are 13 residues in the CDR3. J was trimmed by 7 bases and V by 3 bases; bases with no gene match: 5. The germline CDR1 and CDR2 sequences are SGHAT and FQNNGV. CDR3 in amino acids: CASSLQGEIEAFF. The CDR3 DNA reads TGTGCCAGCAGCTTGCAGGGGGAGATTGAAGCTTTCTTT.

This clone was observed at least ten times. This rearrangement joins TRBV7-9 to TRBJ2-5, with D possibly called TRBD1 or TRBD2 (6 bases each). Trimming shortened V by 8 bases and J by 4 bases, and 17 bases separated the two germline ends. This CDR3 spans 14 amino acids. CDR1 and CDR2 from the germline V gene are SEHNR and FQNEAQ (reference sequence). The CDR3 region has the DNA TGTGCCAGCCGCTCGCTGGGGGGCGGAGAGACCCAGTACTTC. It yields the protein CASRSLGGGETQYF.

CDR3 region: CASTKRGDRVYQPQHF. CDR3 sequence (DNA): TGCGCCAGCACTAAAAGGGGGGACAGGGTTTATCAGCCCCAGCATTTT. The chain recombines TRBV10-1 with TRBJ1-5; 9 nucleotides match TRBD1. This CDR3 is built from 16 residues. Germline values: CDR1 WNHNN, CDR2 SYGVQD (reference sequence). After removal of 7 bases from V and 5 bases from J, the junction contained 12 bases not matched to a gene.

The chain recombines TRBV2 with TRBJ1-2; tentatively, D is TRBD1 (6 bases). V lost 0 bases and J lost 4, with 12 bases in between. Germline CDR1 SNHLY, CDR2 FYNNEI. This CDR3 spans 15 amino acids. CDR3 bases: TGTGCCAGCAGTGAAGCACGGGGGCCTGGCTATGGCTACACCTTC. This sequence encodes CASSEARGPGYGYTF.